This T cell receptor beta chain came from a study of T-cell reconstitution after alpha-beta-depleted transplantation in children. Study-level findings and limits: Fresh T-cell production supplied most of the T-cell counts and diversity seen one year after transplant. About two months after transplant, alpha-beta T cells reportedly came from several hundred expanded graft clones.

Looked up from germline, CDR1 is SGHRS and CDR2 is YFSETQ. V lost 5 bases to trimming and J lost 2 bases; unmatched junction nucleotides: 10. The CDR3 length is 18 residues. This clonotype was seen at least ten times. Its target is not known. TCRbeta library construction was performed incorporating unique molecular identifiers. One entry per CDR3 protein results from TCRdb running MiXCR on the PCR reads. Of around 270,000 distinct CDR3 sequences listed, 10% are singletons. Material: PBMCs, obtained before TCRalphabeta/CD19-depleted stem cell transplant. This chain links TRBV5-1 with TRBJ2-1; 13 nucleotides align to TRBD2. The sequence derives from a boy under three years old with acute myeloid leukemia, due to receive a stem cell transplant. CDR3: CASRTLTGTSGAYNEQFF. CDR3 bases: TGCGCCAGCAGGACACTTACCGGGACTAGCGGGGCCTACAATGAGCAGTTCTTC.